This T cell receptor (beta chain) was sequenced during a study of PD-L1 blockade in urothelial cancer. Overall study context: Of prior chemotherapy regimens, patients had received between 0 and 3.

Germline V gene data show CDR1 as SGHNT and CDR2 as YYREEE (reference sequence). V dropped 3 bases and J dropped 3 bases, with 7 bases sitting between them. The CDR3 spans 12 residues. Data came from immunoSEQ multiplex PCR; TCRdb stores just in-frame clones and leaves some out. The table lists fewer than 65,000 clones, approximately 75% of them singletons. Specified time point: pretreatment peripheral blood. As regards this clone: The antigen remains undetermined.

General study findings and limits: Durable-benefit patients showed greater tumor-associated blood clone expansion at 3 weeks.

The TCR sequence derives from a man in his sixties or seventies with urothelial cancer. The starting material was PBMCs, obtained around atezolizumab (anti-PD-L1) treatment. This chain links TRBV5-4 with TRBJ2-7; D is perhaps TRBD2 (6 bases). The CDR3 protein is CASSSGGYEQYF. CDR3 DNA sequence: TGTGCCAGCAGCTCCGGGGGCTACGAGCAGTACTTC.